Included here is one T cell receptor beta chain sequence, with context. This clone appeared once. There is no known antigen for this receptor. No clone much larger than this one lies a single base away; base qualities are absent. The data stem from a study of cytomegalovirus exposure and HLA in healthy donors (dated by TCRdb to 2016 to 2017). Study-level background: According to an earlier analysis of several hundred of the donors, 150 million to 200 million T cells yielded roughly 110 million unique TCR beta sequences and 276 Gb of sequence data. An early release covering roughly 580 HLA-typed donors comprised approximately 290 gigabases of sequencing data and some 79 million unique TCR sequences. The genetic ancestry cluster associated with self-reported Caucasian donors included 65% to 90% of the 398 genotyped donors. The study aimed to test whether cataloging public T cell receptors could reveal signatures of past pathogen exposure. The study used immunosequencing to profile the T cell repertoires of several hundred subjects and linked those repertoires to cytomegalovirus serostatus. A separate validation cohort of roughly 130 different subjects was used in addition to the roughly 670-subject first cohort. The study combined high-throughput TCR immunosequencing, statistical association of individual TCRs with disease status, and machine learning to predict cytomegalovirus infection status. In a later analysis, previously published TCR beta repertoires from more than 500 donors were re-analyzed and high-resolution HLA genotyping was added so that TCR occurrence patterns could be studied. In the later analysis, no new phenotypic data were used to find candidate immune exposures; instead, reliance was placed on TCR beta sequences and their occurrence across donors. To decide whether each TCR beta V gene segment behaved as functional or pseudogenic, an earlier analysis of some 600 of the donors relied on high-throughput TCR beta sequencing. Donor age, sex, ethnicity and CMV serostatus were collected together with the repertoire data. In a later genetic analysis, genome-wide SNP genotypes for about 65% of the 666 donors were used, and that subset was treated as a discovery cohort. Every discovery cohort repertoire had been produced on one sequencing platform. HLA typing covered class I and class II loci at four-digit resolution. Typing coverage differed by locus: A, B, C, DRB1 and DQB1 were typed in roughly 629-640 donors, DQA1 in about 500, DPA1 in roughly 590, and DPB1 in just under 490. Because of strong linkage in the cohort, four to six DR-DQ haplotypes were treated as single units for association and clustering. Across roughly 420 genotyped donors of the cohort, an average of approximately 240,000 unique TCR beta nucleotide sequences per donor were sequenced, and approximately 17% of those sequences were non-productive. Beyond this particular receptor, the publication reports: Only TCR beta chains were sequenced in this cohort, and the absence of alpha or paired-chain data limited detectable features. For the cohort, immune exposure information was limited to CMV serostatus. Across donors, most TCR sequences were observed very rarely, whereas some public TCRs were present in many individuals. A group of highly shared sequence variants was considered likely to be a technical artifact of the sequencing pipeline. Because the 87-base-pair reads could not distinguish some IMGT-functional V segments, including TRBV6-2 and TRBV6-3, those segments were excluded. An earlier analysis of 587 of the donors showed that most TCR beta V segments appeared in productive rearrangements either about 90% or about 30% of the time, which broadly matched IMGT annotations. According to a later genetic analysis, donors in an Asian-associated ancestry cluster had fewer N-insertions in productive TCRs than the approximately 690-donor mean. In a later analysis, most CMV-associated TCR beta chains were found to appear HLA-restricted, with HLA associations seemingly driven largely by CMV exposure. A further reported finding was that TCR beta sequences accurately predicted the HLA-A and HLA-B alleles for most subjects in the first cohort. In a later genetic analysis, a missense DCLRE1C variant was associated with V-gene and J-gene trimming of TCR beta chains, and the association was replicated in an independent cohort. According to the authors, the approach could potentially be generalized to other disease states and immunological phenotypes. A later analysis associated about 18,000 TCR beta sequences with specific HLA alleles at a false discovery rate of 0.05. Correlated functional status among segregating V segments might reflect linkage disequilibrium, but an unknown experimental factor could not be ruled out. A later analysis reported that several top co-occurrence clusters appeared linked to parvovirus B19, influenza, CMV and Epstein-Barr virus. Three of the identified cytomegalovirus-associated TCR beta chains were confirmed in vitro to be specific for cytomegalovirus antigens. The study gave a list of under 200 TCR beta chains associated with cytomegalovirus. In a later analysis, HLA-associated TCR beta chains showed more clonal expansion and lower generation probabilities than non-associated chains that were equally common. The classifier was reported to diagnose cytomegalovirus status with high specificity and sensitivity in both the original cohort and the validation cohort. When HLA alleles, especially DR and DQ, strongly co-occurred, attributing TCR associations to individual alleles was difficult. A later analysis found that TCR association rates varied across HLA loci, with DRB1 alleles showing the most associated TCRs and HLA-C alleles the fewest. The earlier analysis of 587 of the donors excluded roughly 17 rarely observed V segments, including chromosome 9 orphons, because counts were too low. Roughly uniform sequencing depth across donors was assumed in presence/absence analyses, although this assumption may not hold. Because HLA typing was missing for some donors at each locus, association tests included only the typed subset.

Library generation was performed with the immunoSEQ multiplex PCR assay. A mixture of 60 forward primers for TCR Vbeta segments and 13 reverse primers for TCR Jbeta segments was used in the multiplex PCR. A multiplex PCR assay on genomic DNA amplified the CDR3 region of rearranged TCR beta genes. Amplified TCR beta libraries were sequenced as 87-base-pair reads on the Illumina HiSeq System. The original pipeline was this. A later analysis counted about 82 million unique TCR beta chains across the 550 to 800 repertoires, and 10 million to 12 million of these chains were shared by at least two donors. Raw reads were error-corrected and collapsed into unique sequences by a nearest-neighbor algorithm in which closely related sequences were merged to remove PCR and sequencing errors. Alignment of CDR3 sequences to IMGT reference sequences was used to assign V, D and J gene segments. Each retained sequence needed at least a six-nucleotide match to both a V gene segment and a J gene segment. A rearrangement was called productive if the CDR3 had no stop codons and remained in frame with V and J, and every other rearrangement was called non-productive. CDR3 was defined by IMGT convention, running from the second conserved V-encoded cysteine to the conserved J-encoded phenylalanine. In an earlier analysis of 500 to 650 of the donors, sequences lacking an unambiguous match to a single V gene segment were excluded. In an earlier analysis of 587 of the donors, V segments were called functional above 56.7% productive rearrangements and were called segregating when the between-donor standard deviation exceeded 5%. To diagnose cytomegalovirus status from the catalog of TCR beta chain sequences, a statistical classification framework was built. In a later analysis, TCR nucleotide sequences were compared against IMGT/GENE-DB human TR gene sequences so that V and J genes could be assigned. Using the TCRdist pipeline, a later analysis assigned CDR3 sequences along with most-parsimonious VDJ recombination scenarios. In a later analysis, every TCR beta chain was defined by the combination of its CDR3 amino acid sequence and its V-gene family, and reads without a unique V-gene family were dropped. As a way to deal with suspected cross-contamination and a sequencing artifact, a later analysis dropped nearly 600 nucleotide sequences that were highly shared and had low generation probability. In a later analysis, a clonal expansion index was calculated for each public chain from normalized within-repertoire ranks of inferred template counts. In a later analysis, generation probabilities were computed using a VDJ recombination model fitted to out-of-frame rearrangements, and the results were checked against IGoR. Hypergeometric tests were used in a later analysis to score TCR-TCR, TCR-HLA and TCR-CMV co-occurrence, with a repertoire-size bias correction applied to the TCR pairs. To estimate false discovery rates, a later analysis permuted the HLA or CMV assignments 20 times. In a later analysis, co-occurring TCRs were grouped with DBSCAN, and TCRdist sequence similarity was added when clustering was performed within HLA-allele-positive subsets. Repertoires with fewer than 30,000 or more than 120,000 public chains, plus five repertoires with anomalous nucleotide sharing, were excluded from co-occurrence clustering. The source is immuneACCESS, and TCRdb retained only in-frame sequences with V and J called. Part of the clones is not carried over; for the studies checked, unresolved V genes explain less than half of this, and the remainder is unexplained. D and trimming come from the DNA, and the V and J calls and clone size come from that table. Present in this sample are about 160,000 clones, around four fifths of which were seen just once. The ten top clones hold roughly 1.2% of the sample.

In total, roughly 710 healthy bone marrow donors made up the cohort. All cohort members were sampled while nominally healthy, although unrecorded immune exposures were likely present. The donor was CMV seronegative and belonged to the group of 350 or so seronegative cohort members. Every donor gave a peripheral blood sample, and the peripheral blood mononuclear cells from that sample were used for TCR beta sequencing. The Qiagen DNeasy Blood Extraction Kit was used to extract genomic DNA from the blood cell samples. V lost 5 bases and J lost 2 bases; the stretch between them is 12 bases long. Per the germline V gene, MDHEN is the CDR1 and SYDVKM is the CDR2. From the cysteine up to the phenylalanine, the CDR3 has a length of 15 residues. The kept DNA is CDR3 alone, 45 bases in frame from the first base.

This chain joins TRBV28 to TRBJ2-2, with TRBD1 perhaps the D gene, on 6 matching bases. The receptor was isolated from a woman between 45 and 60 years old in good health and CMV-seronegative. The sequencing input was PBMCs. CDR3 sequence: CASSGTRGNTGELFF. The DNA reads as follows: TGTGCCAGCAGTGGGACACGCGGAAACACCGGGGAGCTGTTTTTT.